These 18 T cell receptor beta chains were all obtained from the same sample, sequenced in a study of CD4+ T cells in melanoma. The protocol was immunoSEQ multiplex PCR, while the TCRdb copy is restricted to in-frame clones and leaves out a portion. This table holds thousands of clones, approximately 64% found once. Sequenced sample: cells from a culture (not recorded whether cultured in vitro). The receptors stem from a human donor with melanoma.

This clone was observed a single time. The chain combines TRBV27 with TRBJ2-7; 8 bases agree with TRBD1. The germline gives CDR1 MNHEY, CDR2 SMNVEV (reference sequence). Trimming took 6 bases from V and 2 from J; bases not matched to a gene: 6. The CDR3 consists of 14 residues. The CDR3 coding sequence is TGTGCCAGCAGCCCTTACAGGGGGACCTACGAGCAGTACTTC. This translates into CASSPYRGTYEQYF.

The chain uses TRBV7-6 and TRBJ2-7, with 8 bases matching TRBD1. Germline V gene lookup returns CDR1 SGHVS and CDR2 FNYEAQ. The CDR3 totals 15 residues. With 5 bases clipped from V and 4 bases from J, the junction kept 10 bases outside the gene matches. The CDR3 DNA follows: TGTGCCAGCAGCCGGACCGGACAGGGAGGTTACGAGCAGTACTTC. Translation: CASSRTGQGGYEQYF.

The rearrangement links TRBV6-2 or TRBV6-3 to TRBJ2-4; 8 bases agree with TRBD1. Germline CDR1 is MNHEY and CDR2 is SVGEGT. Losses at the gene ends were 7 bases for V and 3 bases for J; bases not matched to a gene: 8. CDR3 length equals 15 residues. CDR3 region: CASNPTGAYKNIQYF. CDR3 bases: TGTGCCAGCAACCCGACAGGGGCGTACAAAAACATTCAGTACTTC.

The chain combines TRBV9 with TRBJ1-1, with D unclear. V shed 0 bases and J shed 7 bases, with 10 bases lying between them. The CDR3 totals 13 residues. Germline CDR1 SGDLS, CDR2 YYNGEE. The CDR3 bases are TGTGCCAGCAGCGTAGCTGACCGACGTGAAGCTTTCTTT. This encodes CASSVADRREAFF.

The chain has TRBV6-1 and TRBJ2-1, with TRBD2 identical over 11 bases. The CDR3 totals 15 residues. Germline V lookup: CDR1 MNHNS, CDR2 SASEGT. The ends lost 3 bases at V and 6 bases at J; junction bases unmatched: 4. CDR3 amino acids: CASSEAGLAANEQFF. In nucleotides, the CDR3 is TGTGCCAGCAGTGAGGCGGGACTAGCGGCCAATGAGCAGTTCTTC.

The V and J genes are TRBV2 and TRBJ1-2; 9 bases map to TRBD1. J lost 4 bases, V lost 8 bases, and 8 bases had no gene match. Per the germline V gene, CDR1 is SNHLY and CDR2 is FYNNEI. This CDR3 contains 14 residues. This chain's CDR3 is CASAKTGGGYGYTF. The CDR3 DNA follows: TGTGCCAGCGCTAAGACAGGGGGTGGCTATGGCTACACCTTC.

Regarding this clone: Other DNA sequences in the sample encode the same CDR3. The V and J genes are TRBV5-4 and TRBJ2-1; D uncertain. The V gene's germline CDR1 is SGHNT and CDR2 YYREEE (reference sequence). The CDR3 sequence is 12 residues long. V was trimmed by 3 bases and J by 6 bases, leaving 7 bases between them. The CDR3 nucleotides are TGTGCCAGCAGCTCCAACACCAATGAGCAGTTCTTC. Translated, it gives CASSSNTNEQFF.

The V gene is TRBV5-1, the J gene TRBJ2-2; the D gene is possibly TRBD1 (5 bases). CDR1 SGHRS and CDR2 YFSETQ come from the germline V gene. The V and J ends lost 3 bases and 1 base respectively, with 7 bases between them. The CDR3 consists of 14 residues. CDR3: CASSSTENTGELFF. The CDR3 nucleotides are TGCGCCAGCAGCTCGACAGAGAACACCGGGGAGCTGTTTTTT.

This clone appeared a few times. CDR3 coding DNA: TGTGCCTGGTCGGGGGGAAGGGACCCCTACGAGCAGTACTTC. It yields the protein CAWSGGRDPYEQYF. V is TRBV30 and J is TRBJ2-7, with TRBD2 matching 7 bases. The CDR3 runs 14 residues. Germline V gene sequence: CDR1 GTSNPN, CDR2 SVGIG (reference sequence). The V and J ends lost 5 bases and 2 bases, in that order; junction bases with no gene match: 9.

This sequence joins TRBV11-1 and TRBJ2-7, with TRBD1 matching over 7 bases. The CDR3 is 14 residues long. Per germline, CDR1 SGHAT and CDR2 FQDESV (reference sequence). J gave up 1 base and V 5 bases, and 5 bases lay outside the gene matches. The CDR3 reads CASSLWDRSYEQYF. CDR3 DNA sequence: TGTGCCAGCAGCCTTTGGGACAGATCCTACGAGCAGTACTTC.

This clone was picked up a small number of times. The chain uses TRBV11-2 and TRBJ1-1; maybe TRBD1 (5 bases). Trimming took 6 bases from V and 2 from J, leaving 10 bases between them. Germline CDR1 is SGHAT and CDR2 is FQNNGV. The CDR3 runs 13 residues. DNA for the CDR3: TGTGCCAGCAGTTTCGACAGTAACACTGAAGCTTTCTTT. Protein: CASSFDSNTEAFF.

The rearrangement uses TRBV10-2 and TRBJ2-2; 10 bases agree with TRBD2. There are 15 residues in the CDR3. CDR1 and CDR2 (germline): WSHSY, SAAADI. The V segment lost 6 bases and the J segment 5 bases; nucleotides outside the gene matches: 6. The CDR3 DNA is TGCGCCAGCAGACCTAGCGGGGGAGGGACCGGGGAGCTGTTTTTT. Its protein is CASRPSGGGTGELFF.

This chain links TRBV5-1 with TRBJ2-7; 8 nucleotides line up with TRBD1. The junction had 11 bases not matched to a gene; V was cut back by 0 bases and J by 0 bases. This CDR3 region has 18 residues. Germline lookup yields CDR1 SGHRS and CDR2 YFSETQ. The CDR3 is CASSLDRGYESTSYEQYF. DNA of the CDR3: TGCGCCAGCAGCTTGGACAGGGGGTATGAATCCACCTCCTACGAGCAGTACTTC.

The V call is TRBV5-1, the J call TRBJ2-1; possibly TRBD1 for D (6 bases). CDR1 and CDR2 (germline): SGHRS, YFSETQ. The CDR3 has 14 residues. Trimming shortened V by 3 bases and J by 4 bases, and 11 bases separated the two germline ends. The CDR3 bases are TGCGCCAGCAGCTCCGGGACACCGTACAATGAGCAGTTCTTC. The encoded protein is CASSSGTPYNEQFF.

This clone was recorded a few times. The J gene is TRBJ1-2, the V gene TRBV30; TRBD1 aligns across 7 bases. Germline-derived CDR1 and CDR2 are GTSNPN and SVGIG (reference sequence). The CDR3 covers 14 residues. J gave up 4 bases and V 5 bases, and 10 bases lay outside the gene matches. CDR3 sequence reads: CAWENRGALYGYTF. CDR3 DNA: TGTGCCTGGGAGAACAGGGGTGCCCTCTATGGCTACACCTTC.

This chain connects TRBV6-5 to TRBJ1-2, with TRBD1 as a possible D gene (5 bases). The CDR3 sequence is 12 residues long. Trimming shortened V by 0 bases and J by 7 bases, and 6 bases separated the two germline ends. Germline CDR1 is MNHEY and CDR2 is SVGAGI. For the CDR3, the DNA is TGTGCCAGCAGTTACTCAGGGGTTGGCTACACCTTC. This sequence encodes CASSYSGVGYTF.

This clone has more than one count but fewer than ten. The CDR3 spells CASSEVGRGSYNSPLHF. In nucleotides, the CDR3 is TGTGCCAGCAGTGAAGTTGGCAGGGGCTCCTATAATTCACCCCTCCACTTT. The genes are TRBV2 and TRBJ1-6; a weak D match, TRBD1 (6 bases). V lost 1 base and J 0 bases, leaving 10 bases between the germline ends. This CDR3 contains 17 residues. Germline V gene sequence: CDR1 SNHLY, CDR2 FYNNEI.

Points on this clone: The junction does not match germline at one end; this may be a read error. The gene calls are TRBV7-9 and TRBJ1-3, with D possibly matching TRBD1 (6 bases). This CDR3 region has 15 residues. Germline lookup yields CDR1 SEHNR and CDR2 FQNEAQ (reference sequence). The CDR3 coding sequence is TGTGCCAGCAGTTTAGGGGGGACCGACTTTAACACCATATATTTT. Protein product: CASSLGGTDFNTIYF.